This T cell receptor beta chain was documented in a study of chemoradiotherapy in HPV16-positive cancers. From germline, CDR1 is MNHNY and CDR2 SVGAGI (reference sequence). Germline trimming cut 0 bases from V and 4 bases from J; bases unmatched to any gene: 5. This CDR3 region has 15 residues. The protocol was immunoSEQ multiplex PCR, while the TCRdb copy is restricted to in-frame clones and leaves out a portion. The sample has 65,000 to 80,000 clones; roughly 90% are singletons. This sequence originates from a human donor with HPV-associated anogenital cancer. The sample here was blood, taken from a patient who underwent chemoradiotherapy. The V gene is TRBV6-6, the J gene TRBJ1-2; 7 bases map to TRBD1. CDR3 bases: TGTGCCAGCAGTTACTCCCCGGGACAGACCTATGGCTACACCTTC. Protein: CASSYSPGQTYGYTF.